A single sample gave rise to the 30 T cell receptor beta chains below, sequenced in a study of cytomegalovirus exposure and HLA in healthy donors. The PCR contained 60 Vbeta and 13 Jbeta primers. Assay used: immunoSEQ multiplex PCR; TCRdb lists only in-frame clones, some missing. The sample spans around 140,000 clones; the ten largest clones claim approximately 1.6%. The sequenced material came from PBMCs. The receptors here all came from a man aged 18 to 29 in good health and CMV-seronegative.

V gene TRBV5-4 combines with J gene TRBJ2-1, with 12 bases lining up with TRBD2. V was clipped by 4 bases and J by 5 bases; unmatched bases: 7. CDR3 size: 16 residues. The V gene's germline CDR1 is SGHNT and CDR2 YYREEE (reference sequence). The CDR3 loop reads CASSRALAGGDNEQFF. The CDR3 nucleotides are TGTGCCAGCAGCAGGGCACTAGCGGGAGGAGACAATGAGCAGTTCTTC.

This sequence joins TRBV27 and TRBJ2-2; 9 bases are shared with TRBD1. This CDR3 is built from 14 residues. Germline V gene data show CDR1 as MNHEY and CDR2 as SMNVEV (reference sequence). V was clipped by 6 bases and J by 6 bases; unmatched bases: 5. In nucleotides, the CDR3 is TGTGCCAGCAGGGGGACAGGGATTGCCGGGGAGCTGTTTTTT. Its protein product is CASRGTGIAGELFF.

The chain combines TRBV28 with TRBJ1-4; 7 bases match TRBD1. Germline CDR1 reads MDHEN; CDR2 reads SYDVKM. CDR3 size: 14 residues. V shed 6 bases and J 3 bases; nucleotides not matched to a gene: 4. CDR3 sequence: CASSYRGPNEKLFF. CDR3 nucleotide sequence: TGTGCCAGCAGCTACAGGGGCCCTAATGAAAAACTGTTTTTT.

The chain employs TRBV7-9 and TRBJ1-1, with 7 bases lining up with TRBD1. The CDR3 totals 12 residues. Germline V gene sequence: CDR1 SEHNR, CDR2 FQNEAQ (reference sequence). Trimming cost V 4 bases and J 8 bases; bases outside gene matches: 4. CDR3: CASSSRQGEAFF. In DNA, the CDR3 is TGTGCCAGCAGCTCCAGACAGGGAGAAGCTTTCTTT.

DNA of the CDR3: TGCGCCAGCAGCCAAGGGGGACTAGTCGCGGCCAACGTCCTGACTTTC. This translates into CASSQGGLVAANVLTF. The rearrangement links TRBV4-1 to TRBJ2-6; TRBD2 matches 8 bases. Per the germline V gene, CDR1 is MGHRA and CDR2 is YSYEKL. V trimming: 1 base; J trimming: 6 bases; junction bases outside the gene matches: 5. This CDR3 contains 16 residues.

The gene calls are TRBV7-2 and TRBJ1-6; D uncertain. The germline V gene encodes CDR1 SGHTA and CDR2 FQGNSA. Deletions cut 1 base from V and 0 bases from J, with 7 bases between. The CDR3 runs to 16 residues. The CDR3 is CASSLEWSSYNSPLHF. As DNA, the CDR3 is TGTGCCAGCAGCTTAGAGTGGAGCTCCTATAATTCACCCCTCCACTTT.

The chain joins TRBV2 to TRBJ2-7; D is possibly TRBD2 (5 bases). The CDR3 totals 15 residues. Trimming took off 5 bases at V and 5 bases at J, with 19 bases between the two ends. Per the germline V gene, CDR1 is SNHLY and CDR2 is FYNNEI. The CDR3 sequence is CASSRAGTKSHEQYF. The CDR3 DNA reads TGTGCCAGCAGTCGTGCGGGCACCAAGTCCCACGAGCAGTACTTC.

V usage is TRBV19 and J usage is TRBJ2-5, with 12 bases matching TRBD1. V gave up 4 bases and J gave up 4 bases; unmatched junction bases: 4. The CDR3 is made up of 15 amino acids. Looked up from germline, CDR1 is LNHDA and CDR2 is SQIVND (reference sequence). Here the CDR3 reads CASSSGTGGAETQYF. The CDR3 coding sequence is TGTGCCAGTAGTAGCGGGACAGGGGGCGCAGAGACCCAGTACTTC.

The chain is built from TRBV19 and TRBJ2-6, with TRBD2 as a possible D gene (6 bases). The V gene lost 3 bases and the J gene lost 3 bases, with 9 bases spanning the gap. The CDR3 runs 15 residues. Germline V gene sequence: CDR1 LNHDA, CDR2 SQIVND (reference sequence). The CDR3 region is CASSIQRVGANVLTF. CDR3 coding DNA: TGTGCCAGTAGTATTCAGCGGGTTGGGGCCAACGTCCTGACTTTC.

The chain recombines TRBV7-9 with TRBJ2-7; D might be TRBD1 (5 bases). The V end lost 2 bases, the J end lost 0 bases, and 8 bases lay between the germline ends. The CDR3 totals 14 residues. Germline CDR1 SEHNR, CDR2 FQNEAQ (reference sequence). CDR3 DNA: TGTGCCAGCAGCTTACTTGACAGCTCCTACGAGCAGTACTTC. As protein: CASSLLDSSYEQYF.

CDR3 sequence reads: CASSPAEGVGYTF. CDR3 sequence (DNA): TGTGCCAGCAGCCCTGCTGAGGGGGTAGGCTACACCTTC. The chain uses TRBV7-9 and TRBJ1-2; weak D call: TRBD1 (6 bases). Germline-derived CDR1 and CDR2 are SEHNR and FQNEAQ (reference sequence). The V gene lost 5 bases and the J gene lost 8 bases, with 15 bases spanning the gap. This CDR3 is built from 13 residues.

This rearrangement joins TRBV7-2 to TRBJ1-6; D is unresolved. CDR3 length equals 15 residues. The germline V gene has CDR1 SGHTA and CDR2 FQGNSA. Deletions cut 3 bases from V and 4 bases from J, with 10 bases between. CDR3: CASSFAGRYNSPLHF. CDR3 nucleotides: TGTGCCAGCAGCTTCGCGGGCAGATATAATTCACCCCTCCACTTT. Filled out from reference TRBV7-2 and TRBJ1-6, the complete variable domain reads GAGVSQSPSNKVTEKGKDVELRCDPISGHTALYWYRQSLGQGLEFLIYFQGNSAPDKSGLPSDRFSAERTGGSVSTLTIQRTQQEDSAVYLCASSFAGRYNSPLHFGNGTRLTVT.

The rearrangement joins TRBV2 to TRBJ1-5; D is uncertain. Germline V CDR1 and CDR2: SNHLY, FYNNEI. This CDR3 has 14 residues. V was shortened by 3 bases and J by 0 bases, with 6 bases between the two germline ends. The DNA of the CDR3 is TGTGCCAGCAGTGACACTTATAGCAATCAGCCCCAGCATTTT. This gives the protein CASSDTYSNQPQHF.

This chain connects TRBV11-2 to TRBJ1-3; 7 bases agree with TRBD1. Germline-derived CDR1 and CDR2 are SGHAT and FQNNGV. The CDR3 extends over 15 amino acids. V gave up 8 bases and J gave up 4 bases; unmatched junction bases: 11. CDR3 nucleotides: TGTGCCAGCCGGCAACAGGGGTTTTCCGGAAACACCATATATTTT. As protein: CASRQQGFSGNTIYF.

The chain couples TRBV5-6 to TRBJ1-5; tentative D call: TRBD1 (5 bases). The length of the CDR3 is 13 residues. With 4 bases removed from V and 9 bases from J, the gap between germline ends came to 14 bases. CDR1 SGHDT and CDR2 YYEEEE come from the germline V gene. The CDR3 coding sequence is TGTGCCAGCAGCAACAGGTTTTTTGGGCCCCAGCATTTT. Residues: CASSNRFFGPQHF.

The CDR3: CASSLGRVEQYF. DNA of the CDR3: TGTGCCAGCAGCTTAGGTCGTGTCGAGCAGTACTTC. J is TRBJ2-7 and V is TRBV7-2; no clear D gene. Germline assignment: CDR1 SGHTA and CDR2 FQGNSA. V lost 1 base to trimming and J lost 6 bases, with 7 bases between them. The CDR3 totals 12 residues.

The chain couples TRBV18 to TRBJ1-2, with no clear D. Germline V gene data show CDR1 as KGHSH and CDR2 as LQKENI. Trimming removed 3 bases at V and 5 bases at J, with 16 bases between. The CDR3 is made up of 15 amino acids. The CDR3 here is CASSPLEQYGYGYTF. CDR3 DNA: TGTGCCAGCTCACCGTTGGAGCAGTATGGGTATGGCTACACCTTC.

CDR3 DNA: TGTGCCAGCAGCTTAGAACAGGGTAGAGATACGCAGTATTTT. It translates to CASSLEQGRDTQYF. The chain uses TRBV7-8 and TRBJ2-3; perhaps TRBD1 as D (6 bases). V was pared by 1 base and J by 5 bases, with 10 bases between. The CDR3 length is 14 residues. Germline values: CDR1 SGHVS, CDR2 FQNEAQ.

This chain connects TRBV7-9 to TRBJ1-2, with D perhaps matching TRBD1 (6 bases). V shed 1 base and J shed 6 bases, with 9 bases lying between them. The CDR3 is 13 residues long. Germline V gives CDR1 SEHNR, CDR2 FQNEAQ (reference sequence). In DNA form, the CDR3 reads TGTGCCAGCAGCTTAGAACAGGGTCATGGCTACACCTTC. The encoded protein is CASSLEQGHGYTF.

This chain links TRBV28 with TRBJ1-1, with D possibly matching TRBD1 (5 bases). CDR1 MDHEN and CDR2 SYDVKM come from the germline V gene. V gave up 6 bases and J gave up 9 bases, with 11 bases separating them. There are 11 residues in the CDR3. In DNA form, the CDR3 reads TGTGCCAGCAGGACAGAGTACCAAGCTTTCTTT. Its protein is CASRTEYQAFF.

CDR3 residues: CASSWDRGNYEQYF. CDR3 DNA: TGTGCCAGCAGTTGGGACAGGGGGAACTACGAGCAGTACTTC. The chain carries TRBV6-6 and TRBJ2-7; TRBD1 matches 11 bases. Germline loops: CDR1 MNHNY, CDR2 SVGAGI (reference sequence). Trimming took 4 bases from V and 3 from J; bases not matched to a gene: 2. CDR3 length equals 14 residues.

The chain couples TRBV20-1 to TRBJ1-2; D unresolved. The germline gives CDR1 DFQATT, CDR2 SNEGSKA (reference sequence). Trimming removed 6 bases from V and 8 bases from J, with 10 bases in between. The CDR3 consists of 10 residues. CDR3 sequence reads: CSAAQSGYTF. The CDR3 DNA reads TGCAGTGCCGCACAGTCCGGCTACACCTTC.

The rearrangement uses TRBV30 and TRBJ1-3; D unclear. This CDR3 contains 12 residues. Trimming removed 5 bases from V and 1 base from J, with 6 bases in between. CDR1 is GTSNPN and CDR2 is SVGIG in the germline V gene (reference sequence). CDR3 in DNA: TGTGCCTGGCGGGGTTCTGGAAACACCATATATTTT. Amino acid sequence: CAWRGSGNTIYF.

CDR3 DNA: TGCGCCAGCAGAACGACAGGGGGCGGTGAGCAGTTCTTC. Amino acids: CASRTTGGGEQFF. The chain links TRBV5-1 to TRBJ2-1, with 10 bases that match TRBD1. This CDR3 is 13 amino acids long. The V segment lost 5 bases and the J segment 9 bases; nucleotides outside the gene matches: 5. Germline CDR1 is SGHRS and CDR2 is YFSETQ.

The V and J genes are TRBV28 and TRBJ2-1, with unresolved D. CDR1 and CDR2 from the germline V gene are MDHEN and SYDVKM. The CDR3 has 11 residues. The V end lost 5 bases, the J end lost 6 bases, and 5 bases lay between the germline ends. In DNA form, the CDR3 reads TGTGCCAGCAGTGTCTCCAATGAGCAGTTCTTC. Encoded protein: CASSVSNEQFF.

This chain uses TRBV7-2 with TRBJ1-5; D not certain. Germline V gene data show CDR1 as SGHTA and CDR2 as FQGNSA. Deletions cut 0 bases from V and 5 bases from J, with 8 bases between. CDR3 size: 14 residues. For the CDR3, the DNA is TGTGCCAGCAGCTTAGCGGGCACTTATCAGCCCCAGCATTTT. Its translation is CASSLAGTYQPQHF.

The chain combines TRBV11-2 with TRBJ2-2; a possible D gene is TRBD1 (5 bases). The germline V and J ends were trimmed by 4 bases and 2 bases, with 11 bases remaining between them. This CDR3 is built from 15 residues. The germline V gene has CDR1 SGHAT and CDR2 FQNNGV. CDR3 residues: CASSSWGSNTGELFF. The CDR3 coding sequence is TGTGCCAGCAGCTCCTGGGGCAGCAACACCGGGGAGCTGTTTTTT.

For this clone: Compared with germline, one end of the junction differs, possibly owing to a read error. This chain joins TRBV7-7 and TRBJ2-2; TRBD2 matches at 9 bases. The germline CDR1 and CDR2 sequences are SSHAT and FNYEAQ (reference sequence). The CDR3 extends over 15 amino acids. The CDR3 sequence: CASSLAGASTGELFF. The DNA of the CDR3 is TGTGCTAGCAGCTTAGCGGGAGCAAGCACCGGGGAGCTGTTTTTT.

The genes are TRBV4-3 and TRBJ2-5; 13 bases are a match to TRBD2. The germline gives CDR1 LGHNA, CDR2 YSLEER. With 3 bases clipped from V and 1 base from J, the junction kept 14 bases outside the gene matches. This CDR3 is 20 amino acids long. The CDR3 spells CASSQDLRRTSGRPQETQYF. CDR3 DNA: TGCGCCAGCAGCCAGGATCTTCGAAGGACTAGCGGGAGACCCCAAGAGACCCAGTACTTC.

The rearrangement joins TRBV29-1 to TRBJ2-6, with TRBD1 matching over 9 bases. Germline V gene data show CDR1 as SQVTM and CDR2 as ANQGSEA. This CDR3 is 16 amino acids long. The ends lost 5 bases at V and 2 bases at J; junction bases unmatched: 7. CDR3 sequence reads: CSVRTGGATGANVLTF. The CDR3 nucleotides are TGCAGCGTTAGAACAGGGGGCGCAACTGGGGCCAACGTCCTGACTTTC.